This T cell receptor beta chain is from a study of cytomegalovirus exposure and HLA in healthy donors. 13 Jbeta primers and 60 Vbeta primers were used for the PCR. Assay used: immunoSEQ multiplex PCR; TCRdb lists only in-frame clones, some missing. The sample lists roughly 100,000 clones, 82% occurring once. General study findings and limits: Associated with HLA alleles at 0.05 false discovery rate in a later analysis were over 15,000 TCR beta sequences. What was likely a sequencing artifact was a cluster of highly shared sequence variants. A list of around 150 TCR beta chains associated with cytomegalovirus was given. A previous analysis found most TCR beta V segments productive roughly 87% or roughly 30% of the time.

The CDR3 sequence is 15 residues long. The germline V gene has CDR1 MNHEY and CDR2 SMNVEV (reference sequence). After removal of 5 bases from V and 7 bases from J, the junction contained 5 bases not matched to a gene. As concerns this clone: The antigen remains undetermined.

The receptor comes from a man aged 45-65 years in good health and CMV-seronegative. This sequence joins TRBV27 and TRBJ2-1; TRBD2 agrees at 13 bases. The sequencing sample was made of PBMCs. The CDR3 region is CASSPGTSGKNEQFF. The DNA of the CDR3 is TGTGCCAGCAGTCCCGGGACTAGCGGGAAGAATGAGCAGTTCTTC.